This TCR beta chain was captured in a study of T cells in Graves' hyperthyroidism and ophthalmopathy. Study-level information: Peripheral blood collection took place at initial diagnosis, before any treatment. Findings and caveats of the study: Appearing also in blood were most of the thyroid clonotypes expanded above 0.001.

RNA transcripts yielded amplified TCR beta CDR3 regions. The primer set for the first-round RT-PCR of the TCR CDR3 was HTBI. TCRdb processed the multiplex PCR reads anew with MiXCR; each CDR3 protein has one entry. The table records about 350,000 distinct CDR3 sequences, approximately 14% of them present only once. Every diagnosis used clinical symptoms, serum thyroxine and TRAb, thyroid ultrasound and orbital computed tomography. PBMCs were collected from a roughly 10 ml volume of fresh peripheral blood. With 1 base clipped from V and 7 bases from J, the junction kept 7 bases outside the gene matches. Germline V gene data show CDR1 as LGHDT and CDR2 as YNNKEL (reference sequence). This CDR3 has 16 amino acids. On this clonotype: Its antigen is not identified.

The TCR sequence derives from a woman in her sixties or seventies with Graves' ophthalmopathy. Sequences were obtained from blood. The rearrangement uses TRBV3-1 and TRBJ2-1; 10 positions agree with TRBD2. CDR3 sequence (DNA): TGTGCCAGCAGCCAAGCGGGAGCGGGAGGGTGGAATGAGCAGTTCTTC. This gives the protein CASSQAGAGGWNEQFF.